Each of the 29 T cell receptor beta chains below was sequenced from the same sample in a study of CD8 T cells in ankylosing spondylitis. Each CDR3 protein is one row after TCRdb ran MiXCR on the 5' RACE reads. The sample includes 200,000 to 300,000 distinct CDR3 sequences, approximately 9% seen only once; the top ten take around 7%. The sequencing input was blood, either unsorted or a sorted T cell fraction (not recorded which). The receptors here all came from a male donor with ankylosing spondylitis or in good health (not recorded which).

The rearrangement uses TRBV6-2 or TRBV6-3 and TRBJ2-7; weak D call: TRBD2 (5 bases). The CDR3 consists of 13 residues. V lost 2 bases, J lost 7 bases, and 12 bases lay in between. CDR1 and CDR2 from the germline V gene are MNHEY and SVGEGT. The CDR3 loop is CASSYGTSGEQYF. In nucleotides, the CDR3 is TGTGCCAGCAGTTACGGTACCTCGGGGGAGCAGTACTTC.

Many counts were recorded for this clonotype. V gene TRBV30 combines with J gene TRBJ1-5; weak D call: TRBD1 (5 bases). CDR1 is GTSNPN, CDR2 SVGIG, per germline (reference sequence). Trimming shortened V by 3 bases and J by 2 bases, and 8 bases separated the two germline ends. CDR3 size: 13 residues. CDR3 loop: CAWSGGGNQPQHF. CDR3 in DNA: TGTGCCTGGAGCGGGGGAGGCAATCAGCCCCAGCATTTT.

This clonotype was seen ten or more times. V and J are TRBV12-3 or TRBV12-4 and TRBJ1-1; no clear D. The ends were cut back, 5 bases at V and 6 bases at J, with 13 bases in the middle. The CDR3 has 13 residues. The CDR3 bases are TGTGCCAGCAGTCCGCGGGCCGGAGCTGAAGCTTTCTTT. Translation gives CASSPRAGAEAFF.

This clonotype was recorded only once. The chain couples TRBV10-2 to TRBJ2-7; 7 positions match TRBD2. With 8 bases clipped from V and 1 base from J, the junction kept 17 bases outside the gene matches. From germline, CDR1 is WSHSY and CDR2 SAAADI. CDR3 length: 17 residues. CDR3 residues: CASAPIHSWDYSYEQYF. The CDR3 DNA reads as TGCGCCAGCGCCCCCATCCATTCGTGGGACTATTCCTACGAGCAGTACTTC.

There are many counts of this clonotype. The chain recombines TRBV20-1 with TRBJ2-5, with 10 positions matching TRBD1. CDR1 DFQATT and CDR2 SNEGSKA come from the germline V gene (reference sequence). The length of the CDR3 is 13 residues. Losses at the gene ends were 7 bases for V and 3 bases for J; bases not matched to a gene: 5. Here the CDR3 DNA reads TGCAGTGTAGACAGGGGGCTGAAAGAGACCCAGTACTTC. As protein: CSVDRGLKETQYF.

This clonotype has at least ten counts. The chain carries TRBV5-1 and TRBJ1-6; the match to TRBD1 covers 9 bases. Germline loops: CDR1 SGHRS, CDR2 YFSETQ. This CDR3 contains 16 residues. With 4 bases clipped from V and 8 bases from J, the junction kept 10 bases outside the gene matches. CDR3 residues: CASSRNGQGTDSPLHF. The CDR3 DNA reads TGCGCCAGCAGCCGAAACGGACAGGGGACGGATTCACCCCTCCACTTT.

At least ten counts were recorded for this clonotype. The chain uses TRBV29-1 and TRBJ2-7; no definite D call. Germline loops: CDR1 SQVTM, CDR2 ANQGSEA. Trimming removed 5 bases at V and 5 bases at J, with 25 bases between. The CDR3 length is 16 residues. DNA of the CDR3: TGCAGCGTTCGGGTTAGTATAGGGCCACAGCCCCACGAGCAGTACTTC. Protein: CSVRVSIGPQPHEQYF.

This clonotype was picked up many times. The rearrangement uses TRBV4-3 and TRBJ2-1; the D gene could be TRBD1 or TRBD2 (5 bases each). CDR1 LGHNA and CDR2 YSLEER come from the germline V gene. V was clipped by 0 bases and J by 4 bases, with 10 bases between them. This CDR3 comprises 15 residues. The CDR3 sequence: CASSQEDGGYNEQFF. DNA of the CDR3: TGCGCCAGCAGCCAAGAAGATGGGGGTTACAATGAGCAGTTCTTC.

This clonotype was found many times. CDR3 nucleotides: TGCGCCAGCAGCCAAGATTGGGGTGCGGTATACGAGCAGTACTTC. Residues: CASSQDWGAVYEQYF. The V gene is TRBV4-3, the J gene TRBJ2-7; no reliable D call. Germline-derived CDR1 and CDR2 are LGHNA and YSLEER. The CDR3 contains 15 residues. Trimming took off 0 bases at V and 4 bases at J, with 13 bases between the two ends.

This sequence joins TRBV6-5 and TRBJ2-4, with a weak D call TRBD1 (6 bases). Between the trimmed V and J ends, which lost 0 bases and 3 bases, there was a span of 9 bases. The CDR3 loop spans 15 amino acids. CDR1 MNHEY and CDR2 SVGAGI come from the germline V gene. In nucleotides, the CDR3 is TGTGCCAGCAGTTACTCGATAGGGGGCAAAAACATTCAGTACTTC. As protein: CASSYSIGGKNIQYF.

This clonotype was seen many times. CDR3 coding DNA: TGCAGTGCTTTAGACGGGAACACTGAAGCTTTCTTT. This translates into CSALDGNTEAFF. This chain connects TRBV20-1 to TRBJ1-1; D is undetermined. With 5 bases removed from V and 1 base from J, the gap between germline ends came to 8 bases. Per germline, CDR1 DFQATT and CDR2 SNEGSKA (reference sequence). This CDR3 has 12 amino acids.

The table lists this clonotype with many counts. The chain links TRBV27 to TRBJ2-7; the D call may be TRBD1 or TRBD2 (5 bases each). This CDR3 comprises 16 residues. V was shortened by 6 bases and J by 2 bases, with 20 bases between the two germline ends. Germline values: CDR1 MNHEY, CDR2 SMNVEV (reference sequence). CDR3 DNA: TGTGCCAGCAGCCCCTCAGTAGGGGACCATACCTACGAGCAGTACTTC. Protein: CASSPSVGDHTYEQYF.

This clonotype showed up many times. The chain employs TRBV28 and TRBJ2-1; 9 bases match TRBD1. Looked up from germline, CDR1 is MDHEN and CDR2 is SYDVKM. V dropped 2 bases and J dropped 6; count of bases not matched to a gene: 11. The length of the CDR3 is 17 residues. CDR3 amino acids: CASSLILQGALGNEQFF. As DNA, the CDR3 is TGTGCCAGCAGTTTAATTTTACAGGGGGCCTTGGGCAATGAGCAGTTCTTC.

This clonotype was observed many times. This chain connects TRBV27 to TRBJ2-5; possibly TRBD2 for D (5 bases). V was shortened by 2 bases and J by 5 bases, with 12 bases between the two germline ends. This CDR3 has 14 amino acids. Germline loops: CDR1 MNHEY, CDR2 SMNVEV (reference sequence). The CDR3 spells CASSLTRGTETQYF. CDR3 DNA sequence: TGTGCCAGCAGTTTAACCCGGGGTACGGAGACCCAGTACTTC.

As to this clonotype: This sequence may be a read error, since a much larger clone differs from it by one base. The chain recombines TRBV20-1 with TRBJ2-1, with D perhaps matching TRBD1 or TRBD2 (5 bases each). Trimming took 6 bases from V and 4 from J, leaving 19 bases between them. This CDR3 region has 15 residues. Germline-derived CDR1 and CDR2 are DFQATT and SNEGSKA (reference sequence). DNA of the CDR3: TGCAGTGCCATATCCGGGATAGGGGCATACAATGAGCAGTTCTTC. This encodes CSAISGIGAYNEQFF.

Ten or more counts support this clonotype. The chain combines TRBV7-8 with TRBJ2-6; 8 bases line up with TRBD1. V was clipped by 2 bases and J by 1 base; unmatched bases: 7. Per the germline V gene, CDR1 is SGHVS and CDR2 is FQNEAQ. The CDR3 extends over 18 amino acids. The CDR3 nucleotides are TGTGCCAGCAGCTTAATCAGGACAGGGAAATCTGGGGCCAACGTCCTGACTTTC. Translating it yields CASSLIRTGKSGANVLTF.

This clonotype was observed at least ten times. V usage is TRBV20-1 and J usage is TRBJ1-5; 10 bases fit TRBD1. The CDR3 loop spans 15 amino acids. V shed 0 bases and J 6 bases; nucleotides not matched to a gene: 5. In germline, CDR1 is DFQATT, CDR2 SNEGSKA (reference sequence). The CDR3 DNA is TGCAGTGCTAGAGATCTGACAGGGGGCATTCAGCCCCAGCATTTT. Protein product: CSARDLTGGIQPQHF.

There are a few counts of this clonotype. The V call is TRBV5-6, the J call TRBJ2-7; D gene uncertain. Germline CDR1 and CDR2: SGHDT and YYEEEE. Trimming removed 1 base from V and 0 bases from J, with 11 bases in between. CDR3 length: 15 residues. The CDR3 is CASSLSLLHSYEQYF. The CDR3 region has the DNA TGTGCCAGCAGCTTGTCTCTTCTCCACTCCTACGAGCAGTACTTC.

This clonotype was seen many times. This chain joins TRBV20-1 and TRBJ2-3; TRBD2 matches at 8 bases. J gave up 8 bases and V 6 bases, and 13 bases lay outside the gene matches. The CDR3 is made up of 14 amino acids. Germline values: CDR1 DFQATT, CDR2 SNEGSKA (reference sequence). The CDR3 is CSAGGGGRALTQYF. CDR3 bases: TGCAGTGCCGGAGGCGGGGGGCGCGCTCTTACGCAGTATTTT.

This clonotype was counted ten times or more. The CDR3 loop is CSASSPGVIETQYF. The CDR3 DNA reads as TGCAGTGCTAGTTCCCCAGGGGTAATAGAGACCCAGTACTTC. The chain recombines TRBV20-1 with TRBJ2-5; D possibly corresponds to TRBD1 (6 bases). Per the germline V gene, CDR1 is DFQATT and CDR2 is SNEGSKA (reference sequence). V shed 3 bases and J shed 4 bases, with 15 bases lying between them. The CDR3 loop spans 14 amino acids.

This clonotype occurred many times. V is TRBV29-1 and J is TRBJ2-2; TRBD2 might be the D (5 bases). Trimming removed 4 bases from V and 0 bases from J, with 9 bases in between. The CDR3 loop spans 14 amino acids. Germline loops: CDR1 SQVTM, CDR2 ANQGSEA. CDR3 in amino acids: CSVGVGANTGELFF. The CDR3 coding sequence is TGCAGCGTTGGGGTGGGAGCGAACACCGGGGAGCTGTTTTTT.

This clonotype was found many times. The J gene is TRBJ2-7, the V gene TRBV7-8, with 10 bases fitting TRBD2. Germline V CDR1 and CDR2: SGHVS, FQNEAQ. After removal of 4 bases from V and 9 bases from J, the junction contained 21 bases not matched to a gene. The CDR3 is made up of 18 amino acids. This CDR3 reads CASSSLRVGLAGDRGQYF. DNA of the CDR3: TGTGCCAGCAGCTCCCTGCGAGTCGGTCTAGCGGGGGACCGGGGGCAGTACTTC.

This clonotype was found many times. The chain combines TRBV20-1 with TRBJ2-5; D perhaps matches TRBD1 (6 bases). The CDR3 has 13 residues. CDR1 is DFQATT and CDR2 is SNEGSKA in the germline V gene (reference sequence). Trimming took 5 bases from V and 3 from J, leaving 13 bases between them. For the CDR3, the DNA is TGCAGTGCTCTGGGACACATTGAAGAGACCCAGTACTTC. It encodes CSALGHIEETQYF.

This clonotype was counted at least ten times. Written as DNA, the CDR3 is TGTGCCAGCAGCGTAGGGGGCTCCTACAATGAGCAGTTCTTC. It codes for CASSVGGSYNEQFF. The rearrangement links TRBV9 to TRBJ2-1; D gene unclear. The CDR3 has 14 amino acids. Germline CDR1 is SGDLS and CDR2 is YYNGEE. The V and J ends lost 0 bases and 0 bases respectively, with 4 bases between them.

The CDR3 coding sequence is TGTGCCAGTAGTATCGGTGCCTTGGGGGCCGAGCAGTACTTC. Protein product: CASSIGALGAEQYF. The V gene is TRBV19, the J gene TRBJ2-7, with D perhaps TRBD1 (6 bases). This CDR3 spans 14 amino acids. CDR1 and CDR2 from the germline V gene are LNHDA and SQIVND (reference sequence). V was pared by 3 bases and J by 6 bases, with 15 bases between. The variable domain in full, completed from reference TRBV19 and TRBJ2-7, reads DGGITQSPKYLFRKEGQNVTLSCEQNLNHDAMYWYRQDPGQGLRLIYYSQIVNDFQKGDIAEGYSVSREKKESFPLTVTSAQKNPTAFYLCASSIGALGAEQYFGPGTRLTVT.

This clonotype was counted a few times. V usage is TRBV7-2 and J usage is TRBJ2-7; D gene ambiguous. CDR1 and CDR2 from the germline V gene are SGHTA and FQGNSA. This CDR3 has 11 residues. V shed 5 bases and J shed 6 bases, with 8 bases lying between them. CDR3 nucleotide sequence: TGTGCCAGCAGCCAGGTCTCCGAGCAGTACTTC. This sequence encodes CASSQVSEQYF.

This clonotype was found a few times. V gene TRBV7-2 combines with J gene TRBJ2-4, with 9 nucleotides matching TRBD1. The V gene end was trimmed by 5 bases and the J gene end by 13 bases; junction bases not matched to a gene: 15. In germline, CDR1 is SGHTA, CDR2 FQGNSA. The CDR3 spans 15 residues. CDR3 in amino acids: CASSPDRGPQLRQYF. As DNA, the CDR3 is TGTGCCAGCAGCCCGGACAGGGGACCACAGCTGCGACAGTACTTC.

This clonotype has more than one count but fewer than ten. The chain uses TRBV11-2 and TRBJ2-3; D gene ambiguous. CDR1 is SGHAT, CDR2 FQNNGV, per germline. The V and J ends lost 2 bases and 4 bases respectively, with 25 bases between them. This CDR3 is built from 19 residues. Here the CDR3 DNA reads TGTGCCAGCAGCTTATATCGGCCGGGCCTATTCTCTAAGTCAGATACGCAGTATTTT. It translates to CASSLYRPGLFSKSDTQYF.

This clonotype was seen at least ten times. The chain links TRBV24-1 to TRBJ2-3, with 7 bases that match TRBD2. From germline, CDR1 is KGHDR and CDR2 SFDVKD. V was clipped by 5 bases and J by 5 bases; unmatched bases: 15. The CDR3 consists of 17 residues. The DNA of the CDR3 is TGTGCCACCAGTGTCGCCCCCCCTGGCGGGGGACTAGATACGCAGTATTTT. Translated: CATSVAPPGGGLDTQYF.